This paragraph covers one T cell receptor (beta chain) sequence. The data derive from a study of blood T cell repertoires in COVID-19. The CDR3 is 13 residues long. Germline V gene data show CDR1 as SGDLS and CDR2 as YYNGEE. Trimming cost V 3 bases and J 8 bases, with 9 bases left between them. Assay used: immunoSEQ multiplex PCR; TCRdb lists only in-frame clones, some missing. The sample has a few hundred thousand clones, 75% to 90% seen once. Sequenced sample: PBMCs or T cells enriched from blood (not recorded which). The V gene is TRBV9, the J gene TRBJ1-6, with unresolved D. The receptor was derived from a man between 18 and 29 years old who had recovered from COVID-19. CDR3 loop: CASSEINDSPLHF. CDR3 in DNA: TGTGCCAGCAGCGAAATTAATGATTCACCCCTCCACTTT.